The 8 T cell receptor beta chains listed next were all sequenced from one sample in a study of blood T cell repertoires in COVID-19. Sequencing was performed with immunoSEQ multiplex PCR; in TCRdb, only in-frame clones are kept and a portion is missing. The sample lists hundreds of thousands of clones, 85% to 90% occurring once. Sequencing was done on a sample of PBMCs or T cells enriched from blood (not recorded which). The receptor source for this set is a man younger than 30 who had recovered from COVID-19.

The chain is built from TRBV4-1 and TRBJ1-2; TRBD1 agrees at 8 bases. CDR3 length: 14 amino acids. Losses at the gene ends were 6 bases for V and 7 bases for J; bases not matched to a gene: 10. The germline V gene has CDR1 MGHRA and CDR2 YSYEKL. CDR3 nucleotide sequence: TGCGCCAGCAGGTCTGGGCAGGGGGCCGTTGGCTACACCTTC. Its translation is CASRSGQGAVGYTF.

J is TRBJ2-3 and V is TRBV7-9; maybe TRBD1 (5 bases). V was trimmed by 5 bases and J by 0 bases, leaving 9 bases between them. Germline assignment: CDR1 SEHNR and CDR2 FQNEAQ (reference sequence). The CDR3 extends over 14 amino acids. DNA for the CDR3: TGTGCCAGCAGCCCCAGGGCCAGCACAGATACGCAGTATTTT. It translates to CASSPRASTDTQYF.

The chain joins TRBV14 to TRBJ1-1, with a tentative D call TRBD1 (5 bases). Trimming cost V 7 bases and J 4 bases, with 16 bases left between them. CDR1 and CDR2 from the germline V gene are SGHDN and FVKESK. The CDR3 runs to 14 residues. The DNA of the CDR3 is TGTGCCAGCAACCCCCAGGGAAGGAGCACTGAAGCTTTCTTT. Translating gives CASNPQGRSTEAFF.

The CDR3 sequence is CASSLESGTVTYEQYF. CDR3 coding DNA: TGTGCCAGCAGCCTAGAATCTGGGACAGTTACCTACGAGCAGTACTTC. This chain connects TRBV16 to TRBJ2-7, with 7 bases aligning to TRBD1. Germline lookup yields CDR1 KGHSY and CDR2 FQNENV. Trimming removed 4 bases from V and 2 bases from J; junction bases left unmatched: 11. The CDR3 is made up of 16 amino acids.

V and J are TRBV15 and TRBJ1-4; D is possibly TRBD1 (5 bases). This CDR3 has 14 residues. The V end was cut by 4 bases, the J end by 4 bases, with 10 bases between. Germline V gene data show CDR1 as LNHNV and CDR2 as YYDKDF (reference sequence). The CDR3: CATSIRVSNEKLFF. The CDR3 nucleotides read TGTGCCACCAGCATCAGGGTTAGTAATGAAAAACTGTTTTTT.

The CDR3 loop is CATRRGQGLERCNQPQHF. As DNA, the CDR3 is TGTGCCACCAGGCGGGGACAGGGGCTGGAACGATGCAATCAGCCCCAGCATTTT. The chain links TRBV24-1 to TRBJ1-5; 10 bases are a match to TRBD1. The CDR3 runs to 18 residues. V lost 7 bases and J lost 2; bases outside the gene matches: 13. Germline V lookup: CDR1 KGHDR, CDR2 SFDVKD.

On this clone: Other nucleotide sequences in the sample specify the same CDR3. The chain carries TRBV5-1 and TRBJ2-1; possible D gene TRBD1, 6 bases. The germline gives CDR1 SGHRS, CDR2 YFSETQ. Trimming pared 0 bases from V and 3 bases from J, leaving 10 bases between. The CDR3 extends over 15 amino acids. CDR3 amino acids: CASSLAGAGYNEQFF. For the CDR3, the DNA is TGCGCCAGCAGCTTGGCAGGGGCCGGCTACAATGAGCAGTTCTTC.

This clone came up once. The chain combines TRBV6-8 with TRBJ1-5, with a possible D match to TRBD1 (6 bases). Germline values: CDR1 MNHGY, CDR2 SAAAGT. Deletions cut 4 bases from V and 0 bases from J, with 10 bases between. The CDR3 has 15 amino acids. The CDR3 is CASSWGHFSNQPQHF. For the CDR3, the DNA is TGTGCCAGCAGTTGGGGACATTTTAGCAATCAGCCCCAGCATTTT.